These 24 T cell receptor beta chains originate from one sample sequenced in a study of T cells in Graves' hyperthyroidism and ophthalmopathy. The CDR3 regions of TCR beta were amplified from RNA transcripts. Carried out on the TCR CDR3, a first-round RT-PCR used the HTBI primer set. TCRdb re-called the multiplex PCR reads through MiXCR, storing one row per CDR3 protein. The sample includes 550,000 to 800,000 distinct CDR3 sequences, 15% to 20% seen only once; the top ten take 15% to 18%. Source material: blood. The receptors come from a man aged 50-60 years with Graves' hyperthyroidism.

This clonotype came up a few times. Here the CDR3 reads CASRDTSGSNNEQFF. The CDR3 region has the DNA TGTGCCAGCAGAGATACTAGCGGGAGTAACAATGAGCAGTTCTTC. J is TRBJ2-1 and V is TRBV5-4; 11 nucleotides match TRBD2. The germline CDR1 and CDR2 sequences are SGHNT and YYREEE (reference sequence). J gave up 5 bases and V 5 bases, and 6 bases lay outside the gene matches. The CDR3 length is 15 residues.

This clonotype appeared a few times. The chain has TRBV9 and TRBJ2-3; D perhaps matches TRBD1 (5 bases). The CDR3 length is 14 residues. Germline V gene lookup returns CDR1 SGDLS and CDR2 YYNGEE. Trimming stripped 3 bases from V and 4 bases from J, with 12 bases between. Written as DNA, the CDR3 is TGTGCCAGCAGCGCTCAGGGCGCAGCAGATACGCAGTATTTT. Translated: CASSAQGAADTQYF.

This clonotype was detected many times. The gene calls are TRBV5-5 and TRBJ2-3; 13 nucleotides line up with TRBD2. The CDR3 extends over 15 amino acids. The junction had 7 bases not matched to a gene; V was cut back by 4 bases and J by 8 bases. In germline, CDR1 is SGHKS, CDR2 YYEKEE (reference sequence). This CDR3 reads CASSAGLAGPGTQYF. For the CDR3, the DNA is TGTGCCAGCAGCGCGGGACTAGCGGGGCCCGGTACGCAGTATTTT.

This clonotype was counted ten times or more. The CDR3, as DNA: TGTGCCAGCAGACTTCGAGCGGGAGGCCCCGCCTACGAGCAGTACTTC. This gives the protein CASRLRAGGPAYEQYF. The chain couples TRBV28 to TRBJ2-7; 9 bases match TRBD2. Germline V CDR1 and CDR2: MDHEN, SYDVKM. The CDR3 has 16 amino acids. Trimming removed 6 bases from V and 2 bases from J; junction bases left unmatched: 11. The entire variable domain, with the rest obtained from reference TRBV28 and TRBJ2-7, is as follows: DVKVTQSSRYLVKRTGEKVFLECVQDMDHENMFWYRQDPGLGLRLIYFSYDVKMKEKGDIPEGYSVSREKKERFSLILESASTNQTSMYLCASRLRAGGPAYEQYFGPGTRLTVT.

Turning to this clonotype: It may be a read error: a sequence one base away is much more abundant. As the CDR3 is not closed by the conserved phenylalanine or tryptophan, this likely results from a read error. CDR3 DNA: TGTGCCAGCAGTTTTGCAGGGGGCAACTATGGCTACACCATC. As protein: CASSFAGGNYGYTI. The chain carries TRBV28 and TRBJ1-2; the match to TRBD1 covers 8 bases. Germline V lookup: CDR1 MDHEN, CDR2 SYDVKM. The CDR3 covers 14 residues. The V and J ends lost 3 bases and 2 bases, in that order; junction bases with no gene match: 2.

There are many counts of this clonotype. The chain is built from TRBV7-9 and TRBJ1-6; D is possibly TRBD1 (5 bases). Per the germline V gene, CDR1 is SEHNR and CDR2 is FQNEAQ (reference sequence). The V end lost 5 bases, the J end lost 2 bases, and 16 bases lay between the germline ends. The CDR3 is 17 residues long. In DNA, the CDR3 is TGTGCCAGCAGCCCATCGGGGACTTCAACCTATAATTCACCCCTCCACTTT. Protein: CASSPSGTSTYNSPLHF.

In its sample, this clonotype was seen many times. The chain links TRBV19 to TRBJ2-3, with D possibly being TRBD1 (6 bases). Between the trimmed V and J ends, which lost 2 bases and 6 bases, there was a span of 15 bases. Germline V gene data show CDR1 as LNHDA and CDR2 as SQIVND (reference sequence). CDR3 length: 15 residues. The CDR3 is CASSIQQGIGDTQYF. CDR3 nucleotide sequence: TGTGCCAGTAGTATACAACAGGGTATCGGCGATACGCAGTATTTT.

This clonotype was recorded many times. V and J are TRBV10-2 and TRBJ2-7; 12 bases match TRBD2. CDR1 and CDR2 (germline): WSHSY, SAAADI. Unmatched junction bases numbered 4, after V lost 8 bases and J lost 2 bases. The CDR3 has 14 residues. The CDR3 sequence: CASLRLAGAYEQYF. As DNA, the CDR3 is TGCGCCAGCCTTCGACTAGCGGGAGCCTACGAGCAGTACTTC.

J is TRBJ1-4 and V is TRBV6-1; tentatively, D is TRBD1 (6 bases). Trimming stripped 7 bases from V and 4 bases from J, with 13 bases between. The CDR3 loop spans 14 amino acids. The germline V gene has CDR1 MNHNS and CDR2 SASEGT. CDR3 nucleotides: TGTGCCAGCAAACCGGGACACAGTAATGAAAAACTGTTTTTT. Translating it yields CASKPGHSNEKLFF.

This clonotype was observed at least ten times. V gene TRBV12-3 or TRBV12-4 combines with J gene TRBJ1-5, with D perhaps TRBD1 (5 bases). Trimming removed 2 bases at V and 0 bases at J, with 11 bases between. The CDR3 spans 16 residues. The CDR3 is CASSLRGRDSNQPQHF. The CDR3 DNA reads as TGTGCCAGCAGTTTAAGGGGTAGGGATAGCAATCAGCCCCAGCATTTT.

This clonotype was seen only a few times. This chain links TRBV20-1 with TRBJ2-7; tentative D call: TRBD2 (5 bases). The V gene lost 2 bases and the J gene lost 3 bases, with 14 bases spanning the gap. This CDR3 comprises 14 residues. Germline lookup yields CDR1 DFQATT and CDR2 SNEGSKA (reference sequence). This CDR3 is CSARYSGNIYEQYF. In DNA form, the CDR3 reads TGCAGTGCTAGATACTCCGGGAATATCTACGAGCAGTACTTC.

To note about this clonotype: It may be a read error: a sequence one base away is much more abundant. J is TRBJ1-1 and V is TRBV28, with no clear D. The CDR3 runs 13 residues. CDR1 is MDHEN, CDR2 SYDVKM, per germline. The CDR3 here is CASKADLNTAAFF. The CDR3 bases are TGTGCCAGCAAGGCAGACTTGAACACTGCAGCTTTCTTT.

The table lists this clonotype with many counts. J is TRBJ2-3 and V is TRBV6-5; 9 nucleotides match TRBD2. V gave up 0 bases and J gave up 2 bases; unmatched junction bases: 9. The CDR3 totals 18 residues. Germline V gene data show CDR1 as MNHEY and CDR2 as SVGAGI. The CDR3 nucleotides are TGTGCCAGCAGTTACTCGATAGTAGCGGGAGTACACACAGATACGCAGTATTTT. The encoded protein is CASSYSIVAGVHTDTQYF.

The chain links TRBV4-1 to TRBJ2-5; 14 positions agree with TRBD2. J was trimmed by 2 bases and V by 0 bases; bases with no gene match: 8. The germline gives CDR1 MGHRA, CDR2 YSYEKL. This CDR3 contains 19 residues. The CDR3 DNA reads TGCGCCAGCAGCCAAGATACCGGGACTAGCGGGAGTCAGCAAGAGACCCAGTACTTC. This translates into CASSQDTGTSGSQQETQYF.

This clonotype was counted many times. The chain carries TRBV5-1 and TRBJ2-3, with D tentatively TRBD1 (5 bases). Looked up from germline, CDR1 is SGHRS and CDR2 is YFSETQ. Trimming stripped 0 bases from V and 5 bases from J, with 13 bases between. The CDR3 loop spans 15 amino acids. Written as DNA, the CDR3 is TGCGCCAGCAGCTTGGATGGCAGGGTCGAAGATACGCAGTATTTT. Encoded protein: CASSLDGRVEDTQYF.

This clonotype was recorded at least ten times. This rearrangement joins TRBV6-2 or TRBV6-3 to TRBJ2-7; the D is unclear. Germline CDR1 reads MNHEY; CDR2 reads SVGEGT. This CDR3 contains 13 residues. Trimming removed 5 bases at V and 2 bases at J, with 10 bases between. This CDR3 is CASSQTRPYEQYF. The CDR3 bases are TGTGCCAGCAGTCAGACTCGCCCCTACGAGCAGTACTTC.

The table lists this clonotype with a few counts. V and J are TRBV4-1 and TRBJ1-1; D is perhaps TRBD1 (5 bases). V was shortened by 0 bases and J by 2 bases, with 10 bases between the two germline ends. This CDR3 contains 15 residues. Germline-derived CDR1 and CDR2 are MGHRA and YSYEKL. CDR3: CASSQEGQGNTEAFF. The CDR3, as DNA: TGCGCCAGCAGCCAAGAAGGGCAGGGAAACACTGAAGCTTTCTTT.

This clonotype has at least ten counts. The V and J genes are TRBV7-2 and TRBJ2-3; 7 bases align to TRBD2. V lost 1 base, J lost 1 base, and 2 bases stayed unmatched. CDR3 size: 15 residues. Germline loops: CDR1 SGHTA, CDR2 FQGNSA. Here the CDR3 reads CASSLDAGGTDTQYF. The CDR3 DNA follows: TGTGCCAGCAGCTTAGACGCGGGGGGCACAGATACGCAGTATTTT.

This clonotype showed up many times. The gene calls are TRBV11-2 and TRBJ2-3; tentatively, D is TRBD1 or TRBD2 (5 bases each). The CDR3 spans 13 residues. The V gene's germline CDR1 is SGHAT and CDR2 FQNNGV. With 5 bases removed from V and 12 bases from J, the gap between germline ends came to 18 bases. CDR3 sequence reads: CASSPTTGTHQYF. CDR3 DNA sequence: TGTGCCAGCAGCCCTACGACCGGGACCCACCAGTATTTT.

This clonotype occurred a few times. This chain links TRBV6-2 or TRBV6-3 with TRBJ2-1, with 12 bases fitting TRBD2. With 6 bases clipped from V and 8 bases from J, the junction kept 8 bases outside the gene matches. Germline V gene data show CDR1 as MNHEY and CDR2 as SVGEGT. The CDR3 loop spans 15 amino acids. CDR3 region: CASSETSGSNDEQFF. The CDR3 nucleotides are TGTGCCAGCAGCGAGACTAGCGGGAGCAACGATGAGCAGTTCTTC.

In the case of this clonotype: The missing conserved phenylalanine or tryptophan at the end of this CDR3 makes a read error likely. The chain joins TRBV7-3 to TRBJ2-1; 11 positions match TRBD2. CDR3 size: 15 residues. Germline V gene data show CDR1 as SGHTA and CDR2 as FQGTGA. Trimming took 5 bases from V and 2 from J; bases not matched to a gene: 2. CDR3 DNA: TGTGCCAGCAGCCGTAGCGGGAGGGCCTACAATGAGCAGTTCCTC. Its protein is CASSRSGRAYNEQFL.

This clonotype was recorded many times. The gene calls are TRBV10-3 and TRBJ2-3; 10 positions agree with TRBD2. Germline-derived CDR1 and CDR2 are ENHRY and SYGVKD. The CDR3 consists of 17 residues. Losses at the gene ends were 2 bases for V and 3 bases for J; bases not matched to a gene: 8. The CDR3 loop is CAISERGSSGSTDTQYF. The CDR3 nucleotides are TGTGCCATCAGTGAGAGAGGGTCTAGCGGGAGTACAGATACGCAGTATTTT.

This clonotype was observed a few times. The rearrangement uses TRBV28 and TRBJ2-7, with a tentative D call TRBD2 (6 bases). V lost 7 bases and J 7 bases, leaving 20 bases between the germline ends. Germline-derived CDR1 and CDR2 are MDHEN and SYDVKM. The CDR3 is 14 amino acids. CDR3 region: CASNSRGTFREQYF. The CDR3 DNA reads TGTGCCAGCAATTCCCGGGGGACTTTTCGGGAGCAGTACTTC. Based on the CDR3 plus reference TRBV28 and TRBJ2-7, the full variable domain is DVKVTQSSRYLVKRTGEKVFLECVQDMDHENMFWYRQDPGLGLRLIYFSYDVKMKEKGDIPEGYSVSREKKERFSLILESASTNQTSMYLCASNSRGTFREQYFGPGTRLTVT.

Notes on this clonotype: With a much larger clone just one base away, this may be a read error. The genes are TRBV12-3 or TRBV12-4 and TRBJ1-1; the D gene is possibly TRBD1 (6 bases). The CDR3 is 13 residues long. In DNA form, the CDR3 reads TGTGCCAACAGTTTCTCGAGGGGGAATAAAGCTTTCTTT. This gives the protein CANSFSRGNKAFF.